This entry describes one T cell receptor beta chain. This sample is drawn from a study of T cells in tuberculosis. Overall study findings and caveats: Some low-affinity tetramer-binding T cells may be absent from this sample.

No alpha-beta pairing information exists for these sequences. The repertoire was sequenced with immunoSEQ multiplex PCR; TCRdb's copy has only in-frame clones and lacks some. This sample has 80,000 to 90,000 clones; approximately 90% occur once, and the top ten carry under 2.5%. After thawing and overnight rest, PBMC were stained with GMM-loaded CD1B tetramer, viability dye and anti-CD3 for sorting. C32 glucose monomycolate from Rhodococcus equi was loaded onto the CD1B tetramers. CD14-expressing monocytes were removed from PBMC before cryopreservation and sorting. Each donor contributed some 100,000 sorted tetramer-negative cells. The V gene's germline CDR1 is MNHNS and CDR2 SASEGT. The CDR3 totals 14 residues. With 2 bases removed from V and 5 bases from J, the gap between germline ends came to 13 bases.

Sequencing used CD1b-GMM tetramer-negative cells sorted from PBMCs. This sequence was found in an adult woman with latent tuberculosis. V and J are TRBV6-1 and TRBJ2-7, with D hard to call. CDR3: CASSEILASHEQYF. CDR3 DNA: TGTGCCAGCAGTGAAATTCTGGCTAGTCACGAGCAGTACTTC.